Only one count was recorded for the clone carrying this T cell receptor beta chain. In the original workflow: Estimation of nucleated cell counts relied on the amplification of reference gene primers. Here immunoSEQ multiplex PCR was the method, and the copy in TCRdb shows in-frame clones only, minus some. V, J and clone size are taken as reported in that table, and D and trimming were inferred from the DNA itself. The data contain around 140,000 clones, around nine tenths of them seen just once; the ten biggest clones take up about 1.6%. CDR1 and CDR2 (germline): LNHDA, SQIVND (reference sequence). V was clipped by 5 bases and J by 3 bases; unmatched bases: 9. The length of the CDR3 is 15 residues. The data are from a study of blood T cell repertoires in COVID-19. The wider study: Some COVID-19 samples were acute and others convalescent; all came from the United States, Italy and Spain. The cDNA or gDNA used as material had been derived from T cells, B-cell-depleted T cells, or PBMCs.

This chain connects TRBV19 to TRBJ2-7, with TRBD1 identical over 8 bases. Sequencing input: peripheral blood. This receptor was obtained from a woman aged 55-70 years with acute or convalescent COVID-19. CDR3 DNA: TGTGCCAGTAGTGACGGACAGGGAGTTGGCTACGAGCAGTACTTC. It codes for CASSDGQGVGYEQYF.